There are many counts of the clone carrying this T cell receptor beta chain. Antigen: not known. With 0 bases clipped from V and 5 bases from J, the junction kept 13 bases outside the gene matches. The CDR3 loop spans 17 amino acids. Germline assignment: CDR1 DFQATT and CDR2 SNEGSKA (reference sequence). In building TCR beta libraries, iRepertoire HTBI primers were used together with Arm-PCR of CDR3 regions. TCRdb redid the calling of the multiplex PCR reads with MiXCR, one entry per CDR3 protein. The sample contains around 250,000 distinct CDR3 sequences, 15% to 20% of which appear only once. Time point here: newly diagnosed GD, antithyroid drugs for less than 3 months. TCR sequences were obtained from RNA taken from PBMCs. Patients were from an endocrinology department in Xi'an, China. These data originate in a study of regulatory T cells in long-lasting Graves disease. The study's findings and limits: Among samples with persistent disease, TRBV28, TRBJ1-2 and TRBJ2-5 were favored. Tissue studied was limited to peripheral blood, excluding thyroid tissue.

These sequences were also reported in another study, on T cells in Graves' hyperthyroidism and ophthalmopathy.

The chain uses TRBV20-1 and TRBJ2-1, with 7 bases fitting TRBD2. This clonotype was obtained from a woman aged 25 to 39 with Graves disease. The source was peripheral blood mononuclear cells (PBMCs), collected at new diagnosis, from a patient treated with antithyroid drugs. CDR3 DNA sequence: TGCAGTGCTAGAGATCTAGGCGGGACTAAGACACACAATGAGCAGTTCTTC. Residues: CSARDLGGTKTHNEQFF.